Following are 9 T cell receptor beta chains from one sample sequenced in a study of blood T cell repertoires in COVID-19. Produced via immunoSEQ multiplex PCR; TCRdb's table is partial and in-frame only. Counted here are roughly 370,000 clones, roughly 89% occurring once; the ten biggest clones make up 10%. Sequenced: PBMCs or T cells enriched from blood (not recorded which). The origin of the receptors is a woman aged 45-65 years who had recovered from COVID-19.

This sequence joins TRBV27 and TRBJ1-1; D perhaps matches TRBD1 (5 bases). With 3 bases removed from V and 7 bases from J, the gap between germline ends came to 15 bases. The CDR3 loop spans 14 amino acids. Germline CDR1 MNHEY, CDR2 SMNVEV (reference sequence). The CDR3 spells CASSFSGDSIEAFF. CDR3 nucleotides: TGTGCCAGCAGTTTCTCAGGCGACAGTATTGAAGCTTTCTTT.

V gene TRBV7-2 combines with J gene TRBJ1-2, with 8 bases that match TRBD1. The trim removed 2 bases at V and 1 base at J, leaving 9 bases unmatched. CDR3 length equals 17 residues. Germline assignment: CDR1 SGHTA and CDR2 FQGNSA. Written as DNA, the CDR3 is TGTGCCAGCAGCTTACAAGAGTTACAGGGGGTTAACTATGGCTACACCTTC. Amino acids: CASSLQELQGVNYGYTF.

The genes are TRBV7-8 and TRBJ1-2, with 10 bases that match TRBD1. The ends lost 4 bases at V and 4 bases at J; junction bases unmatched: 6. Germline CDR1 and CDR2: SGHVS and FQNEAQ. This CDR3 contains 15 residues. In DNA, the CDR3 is TGTGCCAGCAGCTCCGACAGGGGGCACGGCTATGGCTACACCTTC. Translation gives CASSSDRGHGYGYTF.

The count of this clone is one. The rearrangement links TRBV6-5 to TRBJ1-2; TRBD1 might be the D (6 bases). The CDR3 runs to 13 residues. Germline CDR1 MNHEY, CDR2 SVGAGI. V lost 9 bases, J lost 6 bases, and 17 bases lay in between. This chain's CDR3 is CASLQPGDNGYTF. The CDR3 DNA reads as TGTGCCAGTCTACAACCAGGGGATAATGGCTACACCTTC.

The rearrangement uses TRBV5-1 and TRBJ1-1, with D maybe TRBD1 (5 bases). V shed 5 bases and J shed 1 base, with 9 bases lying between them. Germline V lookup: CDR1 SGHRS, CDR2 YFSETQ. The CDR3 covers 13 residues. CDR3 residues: CASRWGQNTEAFF. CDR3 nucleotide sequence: TGCGCCAGCAGATGGGGCCAGAACACTGAAGCTTTCTTT.

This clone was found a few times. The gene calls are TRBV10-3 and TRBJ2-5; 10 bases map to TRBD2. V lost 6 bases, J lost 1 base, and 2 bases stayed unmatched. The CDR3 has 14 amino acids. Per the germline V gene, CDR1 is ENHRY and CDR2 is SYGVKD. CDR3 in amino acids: CAIRASGGQETQYF. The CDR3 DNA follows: TGTGCCATCAGGGCTAGCGGGGGCCAAGAGACCCAGTACTTC.

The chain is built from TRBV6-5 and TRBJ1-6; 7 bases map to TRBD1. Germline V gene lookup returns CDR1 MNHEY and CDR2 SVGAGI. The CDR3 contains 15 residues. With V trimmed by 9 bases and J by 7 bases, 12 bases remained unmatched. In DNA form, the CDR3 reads TGTGCCAGTCGACCCCCCGGGACAGCCAATTCACCCCTCCACTTT. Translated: CASRPPGTANSPLHF.

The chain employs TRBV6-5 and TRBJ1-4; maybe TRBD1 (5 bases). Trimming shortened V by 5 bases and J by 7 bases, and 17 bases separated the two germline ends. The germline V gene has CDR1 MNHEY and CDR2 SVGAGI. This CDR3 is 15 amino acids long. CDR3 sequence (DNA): TGTGCCAGCAGTAAGACAGTGCCCTTGGGTGAAAAACTGTTTTTT. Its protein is CASSKTVPLGEKLFF.

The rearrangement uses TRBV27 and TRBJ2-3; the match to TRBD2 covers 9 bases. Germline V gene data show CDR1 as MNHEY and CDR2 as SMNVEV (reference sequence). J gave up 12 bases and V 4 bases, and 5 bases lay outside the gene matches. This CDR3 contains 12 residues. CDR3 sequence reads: CASSSSGGPQYF. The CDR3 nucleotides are TGTGCCAGCAGTTCCAGCGGGGGGCCCCAGTATTTT.